Shown below are 21 T cell receptor beta chains from a single sample sequenced in a study of CD8 T cells in Susac syndrome. RNA, at about 0.45 to 1 ug, was reverse transcribed with random hexamers. TCRdb reprocessed the immunoSEQ multiplex PCR reads via MiXCR and lists one record per CDR3 protein. The table has about 120,000 distinct CDR3 sequences, over 90% seen once. The specimen was CD4+ T cells from PBMCs. The receptors derive from a human donor with Susac syndrome.

The chain combines TRBV3-1 with TRBJ2-2, with D tentatively TRBD1 (6 bases). The CDR3 sequence is 17 residues long. V was shortened by 1 base and J by 1 base, with 13 bases between the two germline ends. CDR1 is LGHDT, CDR2 YNNKEL, per germline (reference sequence). In DNA form, the CDR3 reads TGTGCCAGCAGCCAAGCCTACGGGACACAGAACACCGGGGAGCTGTTTTTT. Its protein product is CASSQAYGTQNTGELFF.

This clonotype was picked up one time. The V gene is TRBV24-1, the J gene TRBJ2-3; maybe TRBD2 (6 bases). CDR3 length: 16 amino acids. The germline V gene has CDR1 KGHDR and CDR2 SFDVKD. V was trimmed by 4 bases and J by 3 bases, leaving 16 bases between them. CDR3 residues: CATSDSAGGPTDTQYF. DNA of the CDR3: TGTGCCACCAGTGACAGCGCAGGAGGGCCTACAGATACGCAGTATTTT.

The CDR3 DNA reads TGCAGTGCTAGCAGGGCAGGTATTGCAGATACGCAGTATTTT. It translates to CSASRAGIADTQYF. This chain uses TRBV20-1 with TRBJ2-3, with D perhaps matching TRBD1 (5 bases). V lost 3 bases to trimming and J lost 4 bases, with 14 bases between them. Germline loops: CDR1 DFQATT, CDR2 SNEGSKA (reference sequence). This CDR3 has 14 amino acids.

Here the CDR3 DNA reads TGCAGCGCCCTCCGGAGGGTTAGCGGGCTTTCGGCCGATGAGCAGTTCTTC. Translation gives CSALRRVSGLSADEQFF. V usage is TRBV29-1 and J usage is TRBJ2-1; 7 nucleotides match TRBD2. In germline, CDR1 is SQVTM, CDR2 ANQGSEA. The ends lost 7 bases at V and 8 bases at J; junction bases unmatched: 23. The CDR3 length is 17 residues.

This clonotype was picked up one time. J is TRBJ2-1 and V is TRBV5-1, with D perhaps assigned TRBD1 or TRBD2 (5 bases each). This CDR3 spans 16 amino acids. Trimming stripped 1 base from V and 5 bases from J, with 16 bases between. The germline CDR1 and CDR2 sequences are SGHRS and YFSETQ. CDR3 sequence reads: CASSLRGATLNNEQFF. CDR3 DNA: TGCGCCAGCAGCTTGAGAGGGGCTACCCTGAACAATGAGCAGTTCTTC.

The CDR3 DNA follows: TGTGCCAGCTCATCCCGGGACAGGGATGGGTATGGCTACACCTTC. Protein: CASSSRDRDGYGYTF. The chain joins TRBV18 to TRBJ1-2, with 9 nucleotides matching TRBD1. This CDR3 is built from 15 residues. Germline values: CDR1 KGHSH, CDR2 LQKENI. V lost 5 bases, J lost 5 bases, and 9 bases stayed unmatched.

V gene TRBV2 combines with J gene TRBJ1-5; weak D call: TRBD1 (6 bases). CDR1 is SNHLY, CDR2 FYNNEI, per germline. V dropped 2 bases and J dropped 1 base, with 9 bases sitting between them. The CDR3 covers 15 residues. The CDR3 is CASSEMRGSNQPQHF. CDR3 DNA: TGTGCCAGCAGTGAAATGAGGGGGAGCAATCAGCCCCAGCATTTT.

The chain joins TRBV20-1 to TRBJ2-1; D uncertain. Looked up from germline, CDR1 is DFQATT and CDR2 is SNEGSKA (reference sequence). This CDR3 has 14 amino acids. V dropped 6 bases and J dropped 9 bases, with 21 bases sitting between them. CDR3 protein: CSAEAAVQLGEQFF. In DNA, the CDR3 is TGCAGTGCCGAGGCGGCGGTACAATTGGGTGAGCAGTTCTTC.

V usage is TRBV7-2 and J usage is TRBJ2-5; D tentatively reads TRBD1 or TRBD2 (6 bases each). From germline, CDR1 is SGHTA and CDR2 FQGNSA. V was pared by 5 bases and J by 5 bases, with 12 bases between. The CDR3 runs to 13 residues. DNA for the CDR3: TGTGCCAGCAGCCCGGGGGCGAGGGAGACCCAGTACTTC. Translation gives CASSPGARETQYF.

This sequence joins TRBV12-3 or TRBV12-4 and TRBJ1-2; D not certain. The CDR3 sequence is 14 residues long. The V end was cut by 6 bases, the J end by 3 bases, with 14 bases between. CDR3 DNA sequence: TGTGCCAGCAGCGCCCGGACGGCTGACTATGGCTACACCTTC. Translated: CASSARTADYGYTF.

The genes are TRBV12-3 or TRBV12-4 and TRBJ1-1, with D hard to call. This CDR3 contains 14 residues. Trimming removed 7 bases at V and 0 bases at J, with 12 bases between. In DNA form, the CDR3 reads TGTGCCAGCAACGTGGTCACGATGAACACTGAAGCTTTCTTT. Its translation is CASNVVTMNTEAFF.

This clonotype has only one observation. The chain is built from TRBV5-1 and TRBJ2-6; D call uncertain. Between the trimmed V and J ends, which lost 0 bases and 0 bases, there was a span of 7 bases. The CDR3 is made up of 16 amino acids. Germline assignment: CDR1 SGHRS and CDR2 YFSETQ. This CDR3 reads CASSLGEFSGANVLTF. The CDR3 region has the DNA TGCGCCAGCAGCTTGGGGGAATTCTCTGGGGCCAACGTCCTGACTTTC.

V is TRBV20-1 and J is TRBJ2-5; D is unclear. Trimming cost V 4 bases and J 4 bases, with 13 bases left between them. The CDR3 covers 13 residues. Germline CDR1 reads DFQATT; CDR2 reads SNEGSKA (reference sequence). The CDR3 coding sequence is TGCAGTGCTATTAGTACATACCGAGAGACCCAGTACTTC. This sequence encodes CSAISTYRETQYF.

V and J are TRBV12-3 or TRBV12-4 and TRBJ1-2, with 8 bases matching TRBD1. The CDR3 covers 13 residues. V shed 7 bases and J 5 bases; nucleotides not matched to a gene: 6. CDR3 sequence (DNA): TGTGCCAGCACCCGGACAGGGCGTTATGGCTACACCTTC. This translates into CASTRTGRYGYTF.

The CDR3 DNA reads as TGTGCCAGCAGTTTTAGAGCGGGGCTCTACGAGCAGTACTTC. It is translated as CASSFRAGLYEQYF. V and J are TRBV12-3 or TRBV12-4 and TRBJ2-7; 7 bases are shared with TRBD2. There are 14 residues in the CDR3. The ends lost 3 bases at V and 3 bases at J; junction bases unmatched: 5.

The rearrangement uses TRBV11-1 and TRBJ2-7, with 12 bases lining up with TRBD2. The J segment lost 6 bases and the V segment lost 6 bases, leaving 9 bases of the junction unmatched. Germline V gene sequence: CDR1 SGHAT, CDR2 FQDESV (reference sequence). The CDR3 runs to 15 residues. Here the CDR3 reads CASRETSGSLGEQYF. DNA for the CDR3: TGTGCCAGCAGAGAGACTAGCGGGAGTCTAGGCGAGCAGTACTTC.

The genes are TRBV12-3 or TRBV12-4 and TRBJ2-5; 8 positions agree with TRBD1. CDR3 length: 17 amino acids. Trimming took 5 bases from V and 2 from J; bases not matched to a gene: 13. CDR3 protein: CASSPGTGESGQETQYF. CDR3 sequence (DNA): TGTGCCAGCAGTCCGGGGACAGGAGAAAGCGGGCAAGAGACCCAGTACTTC.

This rearrangement joins TRBV9 to TRBJ2-5; 7 bases match TRBD2. The CDR3 extends over 16 amino acids. Trimming cost V 4 bases and J 0 bases; bases outside gene matches: 9. Looked up from germline, CDR1 is SGDLS and CDR2 is YYNGEE. For the CDR3, the DNA is TGTGCCAGCAGCCCCCGTGGTAGCGGGTACCAAGAGACCCAGTACTTC. Its protein product is CASSPRGSGYQETQYF.

V is TRBV29-1 and J is TRBJ2-3; TRBD1 matches at 7 bases. The CDR3 has 15 amino acids. Germline V gene data show CDR1 as SQVTM and CDR2 as ANQGSEA. V lost 6 bases and J lost 2; bases outside the gene matches: 11. This CDR3 is CSVLPRQGYTDTQYF. The CDR3 DNA is TGCAGCGTGCTTCCCAGACAGGGATACACAGATACGCAGTATTTT.

For the CDR3, the DNA is TGTGCCTGGAGTACCGGACAGGAGCAGTTCTTC. Its translation: CAWSTGQEQFF. The rearrangement links TRBV30 to TRBJ2-1, with D perhaps TRBD1 (6 bases). CDR1 and CDR2 from the germline V gene are GTSNPN and SVGIG (reference sequence). V was clipped by 2 bases and J by 10 bases, with 9 bases between them. This CDR3 comprises 11 residues.

The chain is built from TRBV5-6 and TRBJ2-3; the D is unclear. Germline CDR1 is SGHDT and CDR2 is YYEEEE. V was clipped by 1 base and J by 9 bases, with 9 bases between them. The CDR3 covers 12 residues. In DNA, the CDR3 is TGTGCCAGCAGCTTGAGACGAGGAACGCAGTATTTT. It specifies CASSLRRGTQYF.